This TCR beta chain was obtained from a study of cytomegalovirus exposure and HLA in healthy donors. In the study overall: A prior study identified 90 million to 120 million unique TCR beta sequences from about 200 million T cells.

Turning to this clone: Its antigen remains unidentified.

The study, taken as a whole, reports: Specific recognition of CMV antigens was confirmed in vitro for three chains (all CMV-associated).

Use of 60 Vbeta and 13 Jbeta primers characterized the PCR. Assay: immunoSEQ multiplex PCR; the TCRdb copy retains only in-frame clones and omits some. The sample yields 110,000 to 150,000 clones, 75% to 80% seen once. The sequenced sample was PBMCs. This sequence originates from a woman aged 45-60 years in good health and CMV-seronegative.

The CDR3 DNA sequence: TGTGCCAGCAGTACAGGGGGGTATCAGCCCCAGCATTTT. Translation: CASSTGGYQPQHF. The J gene is TRBJ1-5, the V gene TRBV5-6; 8 bases map to TRBD1. This CDR3 is 13 amino acids long. Germline V CDR1 and CDR2: SGHDT, YYEEEE. V lost 5 bases and J lost 5; bases outside the gene matches: 3.